This T cell receptor (beta chain) is drawn from a study of cytomegalovirus exposure and HLA in healthy donors. General study points: Earlier results showed most TCR beta V segments being productive about 90% or about 30% of the time.

60 Vbeta and 13 Jbeta primers were used in PCR. Only in-frame clones appear in the TCRdb table, and some are missing; sequencing was by immunoSEQ multiplex PCR. The sample holds some 98,000 clones, roughly a tenth seen once. This CDR3 region has 15 residues. Germline loops: CDR1 MNHNS, CDR2 SASEGT. Deletions cut 3 bases from V and 2 bases from J, with 11 bases between. A remark on this clone: Antigen unknown.

V and J are TRBV6-1 and TRBJ1-3; D may be TRBD1 (6 bases). Sequencing was done on a sample of PBMCs. The sequence was obtained from a middle-aged man in good health and CMV-seropositive. As DNA, the CDR3 is TGTGCCAGCAGTGACCTGGGGGCCGCTGGAAACACCATATATTTT. It specifies CASSDLGAAGNTIYF.